The subject of this entry is one T cell receptor (beta chain). TCRdb keeps only in-frame clones here, not all; method: immunoSEQ multiplex PCR. The top ten clones hold less than 8% of a sample with 150,000 or so clones, 88% of them seen once. The CDR3 covers 13 residues. V lost 4 bases, J lost 12 bases, and 18 bases lay in between. The germline V gene encodes CDR1 MNHEY and CDR2 SMNVEV (reference sequence). The sample is drawn from a study of blood T cell repertoires in COVID-19. Study summary: The origin of the acute and convalescent COVID-19 samples was the United States, Italy and Spain. T cells, B-cell-depleted T cells, or PBMCs provided the cDNA or gDNA that served as material.

The source material was PBMCs or T cells enriched from blood (not recorded which). This sequence originates from a woman between 50 and 59 years old who had recovered from COVID-19. The J gene is TRBJ1-1, the V gene TRBV27, with TRBD1 as a possible D gene (6 bases). The DNA of the CDR3 is TGTGCCAGCAGTTCAGGGGACCCGGAGAAGACTTTCTTT. It yields the protein CASSSGDPEKTFF.